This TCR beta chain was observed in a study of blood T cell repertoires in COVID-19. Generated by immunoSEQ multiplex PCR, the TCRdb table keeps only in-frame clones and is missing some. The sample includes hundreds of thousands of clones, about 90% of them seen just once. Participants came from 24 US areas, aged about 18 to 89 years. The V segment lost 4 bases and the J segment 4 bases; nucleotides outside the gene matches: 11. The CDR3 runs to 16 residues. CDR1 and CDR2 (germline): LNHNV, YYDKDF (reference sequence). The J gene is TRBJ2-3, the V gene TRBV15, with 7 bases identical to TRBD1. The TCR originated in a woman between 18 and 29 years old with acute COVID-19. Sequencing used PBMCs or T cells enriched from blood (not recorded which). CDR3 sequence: CATSTHRGVYPDTQYF. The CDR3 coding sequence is TGTGCCACCAGCACGCACAGGGGTGTTTACCCAGATACGCAGTATTTT.